This entry lists 23 T cell receptor beta chains sequenced from one sample in a study of T-cell memory formation after mild COVID-19. TCRdb analysed the 5' RACE reads with MiXCR anew, one entry per CDR3 protein. The data contain hundreds of thousands of distinct CDR3 sequences, approximately 29% of them singletons. Sequencing input: PBMCs or a T cell subset sorted from them (not recorded which). These TCRs come from an adult woman who had mild COVID-19 (a few samples of this study predate the infection). Cell type and time point are not known.

This clonotype was seen a handful of times. The chain recombines TRBV12-3 or TRBV12-4 with TRBJ2-4; D remains unclear. Trimming stripped 4 bases from V and 0 bases from J, with 4 bases between. CDR3 length: 13 amino acids. The CDR3 region has the DNA TGTGCCAGCAGTTATTCAGCCAAAAACATTCAGTACTTC. It yields the protein CASSYSAKNIQYF.

The rearrangement uses TRBV5-1 and TRBJ2-2; 9 bases line up with TRBD1. J gave up 4 bases and V 0 bases, and 4 bases lay outside the gene matches. The germline V gene encodes CDR1 SGHRS and CDR2 YFSETQ. The CDR3 is 16 residues long. CDR3 DNA sequence: TGCGCCAGCAGCTTGGAAGGGACAGGGCGCACCGGGGAGCTGTTTTTT. The encoded protein is CASSLEGTGRTGELFF.

This clonotype was observed a handful of times. The V call is TRBV7-6, the J call TRBJ2-2, with TRBD1 matching 10 bases. With V trimmed by 2 bases and J by 7 bases, 10 bases remained unmatched. The CDR3 is made up of 17 amino acids. Looked up from germline, CDR1 is SGHVS and CDR2 is FNYEAQ. CDR3 bases: TGTGCCAGCAGCTTATCCCCGGGACAGGGGACGGACGGGGAGCTGTTTTTT. As protein: CASSLSPGQGTDGELFF. Full variable domain (outside the CDR3, taken from reference TRBV7-6 and TRBJ2-2): GAGVSQSPRYKVTKRGQDVALRCDPISGHVSLYWYRQALGQGPEFLTYFNYEAQQDKSGLPNDRFSAERPEGSISTLTIQRTEQRDSAMYRCASSLSPGQGTDGELFFGEGSRLTVL.

This clonotype was found a few times. The genes are TRBV5-1 and TRBJ1-3, with a tentative D call TRBD1 (5 bases). Germline V gene sequence: CDR1 SGHRS, CDR2 YFSETQ. This CDR3 contains 16 residues. The V and J ends lost 4 bases and 4 bases respectively, with 18 bases between them. In nucleotides, the CDR3 is TGCGCCAGCAGCCCGGCATTGGGACGGCAAGGAAACACCATATATTTT. Translating gives CASSPALGRQGNTIYF.

The rearrangement joins TRBV29-1 to TRBJ2-7; 9 nucleotides match TRBD1. CDR1 is SQVTM, CDR2 ANQGSEA, per germline. J gave up 3 bases and V 6 bases, and 9 bases lay outside the gene matches. CDR3 size: 14 residues. The CDR3 DNA follows: TGCAGCGTAGAGGGGACAGGGACAAGCTACGAGCAGTACTTC. As protein: CSVEGTGTSYEQYF.

The chain carries TRBV5-5 and TRBJ2-7; TRBD1 matches at 7 bases. From germline, CDR1 is SGHKS and CDR2 YYEKEE (reference sequence). The V segment lost 4 bases and the J segment 3 bases; nucleotides outside the gene matches: 7. This CDR3 is built from 14 residues. CDR3 nucleotide sequence: TGTGCCAGCAGCCCGTACACAGGGGACTACGAGCAGTACTTC. Translated, it gives CASSPYTGDYEQYF.

The rearrangement links TRBV6-1 to TRBJ2-2; D perhaps matches TRBD1 (5 bases). Deletions cut 7 bases from V and 0 bases from J, with 12 bases between. This CDR3 comprises 15 residues. The germline V gene has CDR1 MNHNS and CDR2 SASEGT. The CDR3 loop reads CASTPRTTNTGELFF. DNA for the CDR3: TGTGCCAGCACCCCCCGGACAACGAACACCGGGGAGCTGTTTTTT.

This clonotype was counted a few times. The chain has TRBV7-9 and TRBJ2-4; 7 bases are a match to TRBD1. V lost 4 bases to trimming and J lost 0 bases; unmatched junction nucleotides: 6. This CDR3 has 16 amino acids. The germline gives CDR1 SEHNR, CDR2 FQNEAQ (reference sequence). CDR3 sequence: CASSSTGALAKNIQYF. DNA for the CDR3: TGTGCCAGCAGCTCCACAGGGGCCCTAGCCAAAAACATTCAGTACTTC.

This clonotype was seen a few times. The chain carries TRBV7-8 and TRBJ1-6; D not resolved. Germline assignment: CDR1 SGHVS and CDR2 FQNEAQ. Trimming shortened V by 1 base and J by 7 bases, and 17 bases separated the two germline ends. The length of the CDR3 is 17 residues. The CDR3 DNA sequence: TGTGCCAGCAGCTTAGAGTACGGCACCGGATCAAATTCACCCCTCCACTTT. Its translation: CASSLEYGTGSNSPLHF.

This rearrangement joins TRBV12-3 or TRBV12-4 to TRBJ2-3; 9 nucleotides agree with TRBD2. The V gene end was trimmed by 4 bases and the J gene end by 2 bases; junction bases not matched to a gene: 4. The CDR3 spans 15 residues. CDR3 sequence reads: CASSWSGRSTDTQYF. The CDR3 DNA sequence: TGTGCCAGCAGTTGGAGCGGGAGGTCCACAGATACGCAGTATTTT.

The table lists this clonotype with a few counts. This chain links TRBV11-3 with TRBJ2-5, with D unresolved. With 3 bases removed from V and 2 bases from J, the gap between germline ends came to 10 bases. Looked up from germline, CDR1 is SGHNT and CDR2 is YENEEA. CDR3 length: 14 amino acids. The CDR3 bases are TGTGCCAGCAGCTTCTCCGTTCAGCAAGAGACCCAGTACTTC. This gives the protein CASSFSVQQETQYF.

This clonotype was counted between two and nine times. The chain joins TRBV6-2 or TRBV6-3 to TRBJ2-3; TRBD2 is a possible D gene (6 bases). Trimming removed 2 bases at V and 2 bases at J, with 14 bases between. The CDR3 contains 16 residues. Germline V gene sequence: CDR1 MNHEY, CDR2 SVGEGT. The CDR3, as DNA: TGTGCCAGCAGTTACGTTTCGGGGGAGGTCACAGATACGCAGTATTTT. Amino acid sequence: CASSYVSGEVTDTQYF.

Written as DNA, the CDR3 is TGCGCCAGCAGCCAAGTGTCTCGCACAGATACGCAGTATTTT. Translated: CASSQVSRTDTQYF. This chain links TRBV4-1 with TRBJ2-3; D remains unclear. The CDR3 extends over 14 amino acids. The germline V and J ends were trimmed by 1 base and 1 base, with 6 bases remaining between them. Per germline, CDR1 MGHRA and CDR2 YSYEKL.

This clonotype turned up a few times. The genes are TRBV3-1 and TRBJ2-7; a weak D match, TRBD1 (6 bases). Between the trimmed V and J ends, which lost 4 bases and 7 bases, there was a span of 17 bases. Germline loops: CDR1 LGHDT, CDR2 YNNKEL (reference sequence). The CDR3 runs 14 residues. CDR3 bases: TGTGCCAGCAGCCGGAAGCAGGGGATCGGGGAGCAGTACTTC. Its translation is CASSRKQGIGEQYF.

This clonotype was seen a few times. The CDR3 DNA sequence: TGTGCCAGCAGCCACCTTAGCGGGAGCGGGGAGACCCAGTACTTC. Translation: CASSHLSGSGETQYF. The chain couples TRBV14 to TRBJ2-5; 9 positions match TRBD2. J lost 5 bases, V lost 3 bases, and 7 bases had no gene match. The CDR3 length is 15 residues. Germline values: CDR1 SGHDN, CDR2 FVKESK. Full variable domain (missing parts from reference TRBV14 and TRBJ2-5): EAGVTQFPSHSVIEKGQTVTLRCDPISGHDNLYWYRRVMGKEIKFLLHFVKESKQDESGMPNNRFLAERTGGTYSTLKVQPAELEDSGVYFCASSHLSGSGETQYFGPGTRLLVL.

The chain uses TRBV27 and TRBJ1-1; D call uncertain. Germline-derived CDR1 and CDR2 are MNHEY and SMNVEV (reference sequence). This CDR3 is 12 amino acids long. The germline V and J ends were trimmed by 6 bases and 6 bases, with 11 bases remaining between them. This chain's CDR3 is CASSAPSAEAFF. The CDR3 nucleotides are TGTGCCAGCAGCGCCCCTAGTGCTGAAGCTTTCTTT.

The table lists this clonotype with a few counts. The V and J genes are TRBV5-5 and TRBJ2-4; 12 bases are shared with TRBD1. CDR3 length equals 19 residues. Germline assignment: CDR1 SGHKS and CDR2 YYEKEE (reference sequence). Trimming removed 4 bases from V and 0 bases from J; junction bases left unmatched: 11. CDR3 sequence reads: CASSPGTGGYMLAKNIQYF. DNA of the CDR3: TGTGCCAGCAGCCCCGGGACAGGGGGCTACATGCTAGCCAAAAACATTCAGTACTTC.

This clonotype showed up just a few times. The chain couples TRBV7-6 to TRBJ2-1; TRBD2 aligns across 16 bases. V lost 5 bases, J lost 9 bases, and 13 bases stayed unmatched. CDR1 is SGHVS, CDR2 FNYEAQ, per germline. The CDR3 is 18 amino acids. The CDR3 is CASSHYPGTSGRAGEQFF. The CDR3 DNA sequence: TGTGCCAGCAGCCACTACCCAGGGACTAGCGGGAGGGCCGGTGAGCAGTTCTTC.

This clonotype was observed a few times. The rearrangement joins TRBV7-6 to TRBJ1-1; a possible D gene is TRBD1 (6 bases). Per the germline V gene, CDR1 is SGHVS and CDR2 is FNYEAQ. This CDR3 contains 17 residues. V lost 0 bases and J lost 0, with 14 bases in between. CDR3 DNA sequence: TGTGCCAGCAGCTTAGCGGGGGGGGCCTCAATGAACACTGAAGCTTTCTTT. The encoded protein is CASSLAGGASMNTEAFF.

A few counts support this clonotype. The J gene is TRBJ2-7, the V gene TRBV11-3, with 8 bases that match TRBD2. V shed 4 bases, J shed 3 bases, and the junction held 5 bases outside the gene matches. This CDR3 has 14 residues. Looked up from germline, CDR1 is SGHNT and CDR2 is YENEEA. Written as DNA, the CDR3 is TGTGCCAGCAGCTCGGGAGGGGGGCACTACGAGCAGTACTTC. Its protein is CASSSGGGHYEQYF.

This clonotype was picked up a small number of times. V usage is TRBV6-5 and J usage is TRBJ2-7, with D perhaps TRBD2 (6 bases). The CDR3 consists of 15 residues. Germline V gives CDR1 MNHEY, CDR2 SVGAGI. Trimming took off 6 bases at V and 3 bases at J, with 18 bases between the two ends. CDR3 in DNA: TGTGCCAGCAGCCAACCGCACCTGGGAGGCTACGAGCAGTACTTC. It codes for CASSQPHLGGYEQYF.

In its sample, this clonotype was seen a few times. The chain is built from TRBV24-1 and TRBJ2-1, with unresolved D. V lost 5 bases to trimming and J lost 6 bases, with 4 bases between them. Germline CDR1 KGHDR, CDR2 SFDVKD. This CDR3 contains 11 residues. The CDR3 region is CATSVGNEQFF. The CDR3 DNA reads TGTGCCACCAGTGTGGGCAATGAGCAGTTCTTC.

This clonotype was detected a few times. The V call is TRBV6-2 or TRBV6-3, the J call TRBJ1-1; D may be TRBD1 (6 bases). The CDR3 length is 16 residues. V lost 0 bases, J lost 3 bases, and 14 bases lay in between. Germline CDR1 is MNHEY and CDR2 is SVGEGT. Written as DNA, the CDR3 is TGTGCCAGCAGTTACTCGGGACTTCCAGGGGACACTGAAGCTTTCTTT. This encodes CASSYSGLPGDTEAFF.